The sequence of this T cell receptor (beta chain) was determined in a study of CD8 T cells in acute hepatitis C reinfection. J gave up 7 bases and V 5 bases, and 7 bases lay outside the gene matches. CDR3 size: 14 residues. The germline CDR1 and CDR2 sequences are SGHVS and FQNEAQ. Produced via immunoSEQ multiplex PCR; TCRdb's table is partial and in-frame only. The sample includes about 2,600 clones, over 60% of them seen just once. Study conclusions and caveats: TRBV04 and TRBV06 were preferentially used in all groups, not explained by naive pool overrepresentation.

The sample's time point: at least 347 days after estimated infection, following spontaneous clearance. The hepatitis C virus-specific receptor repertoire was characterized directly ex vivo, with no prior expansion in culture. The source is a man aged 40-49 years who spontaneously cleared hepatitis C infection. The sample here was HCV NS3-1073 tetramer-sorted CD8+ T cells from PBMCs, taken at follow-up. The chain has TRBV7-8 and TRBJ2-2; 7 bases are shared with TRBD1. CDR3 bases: TGTGCCAGCAGCCCAACAGGGGTGGGCGGGGAGCTGTTTTTT. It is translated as CASSPTGVGGELFF.